This TCR beta chain was obtained from a study of T cell responses to AZD1222 COVID-19 vaccine. Details on this clone: Its antigen is still unknown.

There are 16 residues in the CDR3. Germline values: CDR1 LGHNA, CDR2 YSLEER. V shed 3 bases and J shed 5 bases, with 19 bases lying between them. The analysis combined second doses at about 4 or about 12 weeks. Sequencing used immunoSEQ multiplex PCR; TCRdb keeps in-frame clones, though not all of them. Of 90,000 to 150,000 clones listed, approximately 90% were seen once; the top ten hold approximately 2.5%. Regarding the study as a whole: The study found vaccine-associated CD4 TCRs spanning spike, dominant at 160-218 and 743-854.

Sample: peripheral blood, taken 28 days after the second AZD1222 dose. The gene calls are TRBV4-3 and TRBJ1-1, with D possibly matching TRBD1 (6 bases). The TCR was taken from an adult who received the AZD1222 COVID-19 vaccine. The CDR3 nucleotides are TGCGCCAGCAGCCAGGCCCGTGGGCAGGGGATGACTGAAGCTTTCTTT. Protein: CASSQARGQGMTEAFF.